The sequence of this T cell receptor (beta chain) was determined in a study of vaccination and CD4 T cells after COVID-19. Study in general: A median of around 73 days (range 14 to 241) separated dose two from the taking of post-vaccine samples. Cells were stimulated with overlapping spike peptide pools from SARS-CoV-2, HCoV-NL63, HCoV-OC43 and HCoV-229E. Some control cultures received a CEFX pool, which served as the positive control. Others received an HIV-1 Nef pool or no peptide.

Described treatment: approximately nine-day PBMC culture with coronavirus spike peptide pools or control peptides (ViraFEST assay). A word on this clonotype: Its target is not known.

Cultured CD4+ T cell DNA underwent sequencing with the Oncomine TCR Beta short-read assay. In TCRdb, the PCR reads were re-called with MiXCR into one record per CDR3 protein. The repertoire consists of roughly 20,000 distinct CDR3 sequences, with about 50% occurring once and the leading ten covering roughly 12%. Study results and caveats: The median number of SARS-CoV-2-reactive clonotypes increased from approximately 21 to 40, a change that did not reach significance.

V lost 2 bases, J lost 10 bases, and 13 bases lay in between. The CDR3 runs 12 residues. CDR1 is DFQATT, CDR2 SNEGSKA, per germline (reference sequence). This chain uses TRBV20-1 with TRBJ2-3; maybe TRBD2 (5 bases). Material for sequencing was cultured CD4+ T cells from blood. The receptor comes from a human donor with COVID-19. The chain's CDR3 is CSARSGRGPQYF. CDR3 bases: TGCAGTGCTAGATCAGGCCGGGGTCCGCAGTATTTT.